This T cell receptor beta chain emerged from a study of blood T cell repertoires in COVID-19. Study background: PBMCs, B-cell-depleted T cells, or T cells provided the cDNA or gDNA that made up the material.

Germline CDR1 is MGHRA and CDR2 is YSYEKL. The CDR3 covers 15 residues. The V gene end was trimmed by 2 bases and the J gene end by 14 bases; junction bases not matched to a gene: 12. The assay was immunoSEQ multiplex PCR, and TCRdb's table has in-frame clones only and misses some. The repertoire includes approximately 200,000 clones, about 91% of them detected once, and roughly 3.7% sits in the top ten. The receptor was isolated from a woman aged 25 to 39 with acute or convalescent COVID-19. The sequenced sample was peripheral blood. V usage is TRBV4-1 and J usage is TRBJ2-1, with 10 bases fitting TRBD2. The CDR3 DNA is TGCGCCAGCAGCCAACCAGGTCTCCTAGCGGGAGAAAAGTTCTTC. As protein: CASSQPGLLAGEKFF.